This TCR beta chain was captured by sequencing in a study of blood T cell repertoires in COVID-19. Study-wide context: Acute and convalescent COVID-19 samples came from the United States, Italy and Spain.

Authors' data handling: For nucleated cells, counts were estimated from reference gene primer amplification. Only in-frame clones appear in the TCRdb table, and some are missing; sequencing was by immunoSEQ multiplex PCR. V, J and clone size reflect that table, while D and trimming were determined from the DNA. The sample shows about 150,000 clones, roughly 80% of them seen only once. The CDR3 loop spans 17 amino acids. Germline V CDR1 and CDR2: SGHTA, FQGNSA. With V trimmed by 2 bases and J by 8 bases, 14 bases remained unmatched. The sample was peripheral blood. V is TRBV7-2 and J is TRBJ1-2, with 10 bases lining up with TRBD1. The receptor's source is a woman older than 75 with COVID-19, enrolled during active disease. CDR3 loop: CASSLWGPGQGRGGYTF. The CDR3 nucleotides read TGTGCCAGCAGCTTATGGGGCCCGGGACAGGGGAGGGGCGGCTACACCTTC.